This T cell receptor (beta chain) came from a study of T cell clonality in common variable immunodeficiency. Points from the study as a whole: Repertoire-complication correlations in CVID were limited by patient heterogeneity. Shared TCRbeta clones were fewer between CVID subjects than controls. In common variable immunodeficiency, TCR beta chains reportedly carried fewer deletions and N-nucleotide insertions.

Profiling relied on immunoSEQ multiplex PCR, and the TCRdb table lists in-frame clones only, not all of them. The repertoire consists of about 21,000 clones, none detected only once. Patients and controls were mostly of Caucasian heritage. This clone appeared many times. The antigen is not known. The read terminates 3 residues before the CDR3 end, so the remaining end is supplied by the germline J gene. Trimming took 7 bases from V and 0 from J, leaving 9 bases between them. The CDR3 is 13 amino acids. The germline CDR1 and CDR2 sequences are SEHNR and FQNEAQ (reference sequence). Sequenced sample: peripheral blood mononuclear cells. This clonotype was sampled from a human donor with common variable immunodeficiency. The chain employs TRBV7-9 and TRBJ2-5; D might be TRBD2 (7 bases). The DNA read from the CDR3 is TGTGCCAGCAAGGGGGGGTACCAAGAGACC. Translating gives CASKGGYQET. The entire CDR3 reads CASKGGYQETQYF.